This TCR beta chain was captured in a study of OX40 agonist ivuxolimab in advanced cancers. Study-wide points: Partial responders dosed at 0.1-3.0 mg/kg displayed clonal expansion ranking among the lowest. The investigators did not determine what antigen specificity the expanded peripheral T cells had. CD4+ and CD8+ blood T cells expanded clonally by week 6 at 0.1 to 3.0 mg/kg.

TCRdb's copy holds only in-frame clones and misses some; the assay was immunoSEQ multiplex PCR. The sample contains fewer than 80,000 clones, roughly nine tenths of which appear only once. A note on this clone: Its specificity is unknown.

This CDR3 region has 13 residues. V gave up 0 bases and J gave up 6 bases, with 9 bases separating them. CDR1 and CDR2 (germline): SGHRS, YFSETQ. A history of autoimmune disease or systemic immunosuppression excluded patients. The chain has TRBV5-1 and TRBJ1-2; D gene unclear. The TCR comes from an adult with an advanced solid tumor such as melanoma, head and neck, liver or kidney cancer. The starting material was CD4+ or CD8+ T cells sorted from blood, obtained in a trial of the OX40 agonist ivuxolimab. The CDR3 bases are TGCGCCAGCAGCTTGGTTCCGGAGGATGGCTACACCTTC. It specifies CASSLVPEDGYTF.